This is a list of T cell receptor beta chains from one sample in a study of siplizumab effects on memory and regulatory T cells. Libraries were prepared by immunoSEQ multiplex PCR; TCRdb keeps only in-frame clonotypes and omits some of them. This sample has 85,000 to 95,000 clones, with nearly 95% found just once. Input material: non-Treg CD4+ T cells sorted from blood. All receptors derive from a human donor in good health. Both conserved end residues are part of each CDR3. The D gene is left open where the match is weak. Only some rows state a clone size, as once, few, many or a class for expanded clones.

TRBD2 TRBJ2-3 16 TRBV5-1 NA CASSPGRASSTDTQYF TGCGCCAGCAGCCCGGGGAGGGCGTCTAGCACAGATACGCAGTATTTT
TRBD2 TRBJ2-1 14 TRBV13 once CASSPLRRGDEQFF TGTGCCAGCAGCCCACTACGTCGGGGGGATGAGCAGTTCTTC
NA TRBJ2-3 13 TRBV18 NA CASSLTVKDTQYF TGTGCCAGCTCCCTGACAGTCAAGGATACGCAGTATTTT
NA TRBJ2-5 15 TRBV5-1 NA CASSLAGPTQETQYF TGCGCCAGCAGCTTGGCCGGACCCACTCAGGAGACCCAGTACTTC
NA TRBJ1-6 15 TRBV28 NA CASSLYGSGYSPLHF TGTGCCAGCAGTTTATACGGCTCGGGGTATTCACCCCTCCACTTT
NA TRBJ1-3 14 TRBV7-8 NA CASSLTGSGNTIYF TGTGCCAGCAGCTTAACAGGCTCTGGAAACACCATATATTTT
NA TRBJ2-5 16 TRBV5-6 once CASSLKGWGAQETQYF TGTGCCAGCAGCTTGAAAGGTTGGGGCGCGCAAGAGACCCAGTACTTC
TRBD2 TRBJ2-5 14 TRBV7-2 NA CASRGLAGGETQYF TGTGCCAGCAGAGGGCTAGCGGGAGGGGAGACCCAGTACTTC
NA TRBJ1-6 17 TRBV4-1 NA CASSPNPPSSYNSPLHF TGCGCCAGCAGCCCAAATCCCCCTAGCTCCTATAATTCACCCCTCCACTTT
NA TRBJ2-7 12 TRBV14 NA CASSLRTYEQYF TGTGCCAGCAGCCTCCGGACCTACGAGCAGTACTTC
NA TRBJ2-1 16 TRBV5-4 once CASSSVGQGGRNEQFF TGTGCCAGCAGCTCGGTTGGGCAGGGTGGAAGGAATGAGCAGTTCTTC
NA TRBJ2-2 14 TRBV5-1 NA CASSLAANTGELFF TGCGCCAGCAGCTTGGCAGCGAACACCGGGGAGCTGTTTTTT
TRBD1 TRBJ2-6 15 TRBV30 NA CAWSEGQPGANVLTF TGTGCCTGGAGTGAGGGACAGCCGGGGGCCAACGTCCTGACTTTC
TRBD1 TRBJ2-7 14 TRBV6-6 NA CASSRDRGAYEQYF TGTGCCAGCAGCAGGGACAGGGGGGCCTACGAGCAGTACTTC
TRBD1 TRBJ1-1 14 TRBV28 NA CASSIGQGPTEAFF TGTGCCAGCAGTATCGGACAGGGACCCACTGAAGCTTTCTTT
TRBD1 TRBJ2-5 13 TRBV18 NA CASSPGTGETQYF TGTGCCAGCTCACCTGGGACAGGGGAGACCCAGTACTTC
NA TRBJ2-5 15 TRBV7-7 NA CASSDTGTAAETQYF TGTGCTAGCAGCGACACCGGGACCGCGGCCGAGACCCAGTACTTC
TRBD2 TRBJ2-1 17 TRBV7-3 NA CASSLSISGRANNEQFF TGTGCCAGCAGCTTAAGTATTAGCGGGAGGGCGAACAATGAGCAGTTCTTC
NA TRBJ1-4 12 TRBV11-2 NA CASSLFPNKLFF TGTGCCAGCAGCTTGTTTCCCAATAAACTGTTTTTT
NA TRBJ2-1 13 TRBV5-1 once CASSRDGYNEQFF TGCGCCAGCAGCCGGGACGGGTACAATGAGCAGTTCTTC
TRBD1 TRBJ1-2 13 TRBV7-2 NA CASSNRDRAGYTF TGTGCCAGCAGCAACCGGGACAGGGCTGGCTACACCTTC
NA TRBJ2-1 13 TRBV29-1 NA CSVDRVPYNEQFF TGCAGCGTTGACAGGGTTCCCTACAATGAGCAGTTCTTC
NA TRBJ1-3 17 TRBV11-1 NA CASSLDSAGLSGNTIYF TGTGCCAGCAGCTTAGACTCGGCAGGGCTCTCTGGAAACACCATATATTTT
TRBD1 TRBJ1-6 14 TRBV19 once CASSGTGRNSPLHF TGTGCCAGTAGTGGGACAGGGCGAAATTCACCCCTCCACTTT
NA TRBJ2-1 13 TRBV10-3 NA CAISDSVRGEQFF TGTGCCATCAGTGATTCCGTCCGGGGTGAGCAGTTCTTC
TRBD2 TRBJ2-3 19 TRBV18 NA CASSPKTRLAGSWADTQYF TGTGCCAGCTCACCGAAAACCCGACTAGCGGGCAGTTGGGCAGATACGCAGTATTTT
NA TRBJ2-3 14 TRBV29-1 NA CSVAGGLFTDTQYF TGCAGCGTTGCGGGCGGGCTCTTCACAGATACGCAGTATTTT
TRBD1 TRBJ1-3 12 TRBV6-6 NA CASSRGGNTIYF TGTGCCAGCAGCAGGGGGGGAAACACCATATATTTT
NA TRBJ1-1 17 TRBV11-2 NA CASSLLGGANGGTEAFF TGTGCCAGCAGCTTACTCGGGGGGGCTAACGGTGGCACTGAAGCTTTCTTT
TRBD2 TRBJ2-1 15 TRBV15 NA CATSRELAGGNEQFF TGTGCCACCAGCAGAGAACTAGCGGGGGGGAATGAGCAGTTCTTC
TRBD2 TRBJ2-1 16 TRBV5-5 NA CASSSGLAGGYNEQFF TGTGCCAGCAGCTCGGGACTAGCGGGAGGGTACAATGAGCAGTTCTTC
NA TRBJ1-5 16 TRBV30 few CAWSVSSTGRGQPQHF TGTGCCTGGAGTGTTTCTTCAACAGGGAGGGGTCAGCCCCAGCATTTT
NA TRBJ1-5 13 TRBV2 NA CASSQGLNQPQHF TGTGCCAGCAGTCAGGGGCTCAATCAGCCCCAGCATTTT
NA TRBJ2-5 16 TRBV15 NA CATSRERTVPQETQYF TGTGCCACCAGCAGAGAAAGAACAGTACCCCAAGAGACCCAGTACTTC
TRBD1 TRBJ2-1 15 TRBV5-1 NA CASRPTGGAGNEQFF TGCGCCAGCAGACCGACAGGGGGCGCGGGGAATGAGCAGTTCTTC
NA TRBJ1-4 14 TRBV9 NA CASSVDGLSEKLFF TGTGCCAGCAGCGTAGATGGGTTGAGTGAAAAACTGTTTTTT
TRBD1 TRBJ2-7 14 TRBV7-2 NA CASLLTGGSYEQYF TGTGCCAGCCTCCTGACAGGGGGTTCCTACGAGCAGTACTTC
TRBD2 TRBJ2-7 15 TRBV7-9 NA CASSRGTRGPYEQYF TGTGCCAGCAGCCGAGGGACTAGAGGACCCTACGAGCAGTACTTC
TRBD1 TRBJ2-5 16 TRBV6-1 NA CASSEVWTGLGETQYF TGTGCCAGCAGTGAAGTTTGGACAGGTTTGGGAGAGACCCAGTACTTC
TRBD1 TRBJ1-2 15 TRBV5-4 NA CASSLAGTGENGYTF TGTGCCAGCAGCTTGGCCGGGACAGGGGAGAATGGCTACACCTTC
NA TRBJ2-5 13 TRBV27 NA CASSLSPNWTQYF TGTGCCAGCAGTTTATCGCCGAATTGGACCCAGTACTTC
TRBD1 TRBJ1-1 15 TRBV7-2 once CASSLDQGENTEAFF TGTGCCAGCAGCTTAGATCAGGGGGAGAACACTGAAGCTTTCTTT
TRBD2 TRBJ2-1 15 TRBV2 once CASSLAGGPYNEQFF TGTGCCAGCAGTTTAGCGGGGGGCCCCTACAATGAGCAGTTCTTC
NA TRBJ2-1 17 TRBV4-1 NA CASSPTGTGRAAPEQFF TGCGCCAGCAGCCCTACAGGAACAGGGAGGGCTGCCCCCGAGCAGTTCTTC
TRBD1 TRBJ1-2 15 TRBV28 NA CASSPPRQGDRGYTF TGTGCCAGCAGTCCTCCCCGACAGGGAGATAGGGGCTACACCTTC
NA TRBJ1-2 14 TRBV30 NA CAWSVPNARYGYTF TGTGCCTGGAGTGTCCCGAACGCTCGCTATGGCTACACCTTC
TRBD1 TRBJ2-2 13 TRBV7-3 NA CATPTGPPGELFF TGTGCCACCCCGACAGGGCCCCCCGGGGAGCTGTTTTTT
NA TRBJ1-2 11 TRBV7-2 few CASSFDRRYTF TGTGCCAGCAGCTTCGACAGACGCTACACCTTC
NA TRBJ1-2 17 TRBV4-1 NA CASSPFFRTAFNYGYTF TGCGCCAGCAGCCCTTTCTTTCGGACGGCGTTTAACTATGGCTACACCTTC
NA TRBJ1-1 14 TRBV7-9 few CASSLEAQNTEAFF TGTGCCAGCAGCTTAGAGGCCCAGAACACTGAAGCTTTCTTT
TRBD2 TRBJ2-1 16 TRBV6-5 NA CASSYSTAGALGEQFF TGTGCCAGCAGTTACTCGACGGCGGGAGCTTTGGGTGAGCAGTTCTTC
TRBD1 TRBJ1-2 11 TRBV20-1 NA CSAFDRDGYTF TGCAGTGCTTTTGACAGGGATGGCTACACCTTC
TRBD2 TRBJ2-7 18 TRBV11-2 NA CASSRPTGRGGPPYEQYF TGTGCCAGCAGCCGACCTACGGGTCGCGGGGGTCCCCCCTACGAGCAGTACTTC
NA TRBJ2-7 17 TRBV4-2 NA CASSQLWGRESSYEQYF TGTGCCAGCAGCCAACTGTGGGGCCGGGAGAGCTCCTACGAGCAGTACTTC